This is a list of T cell receptor beta chains from one sample in a study of T cells in Graves' hyperthyroidism and ophthalmopathy. TCRdb re-derived calls from the multiplex PCR reads in MiXCR, one entry per CDR3 protein. The data show about 770,000 distinct CDR3 sequences, roughly a sixth seen once. Material for sequencing was blood. These receptors were collected from a woman aged 50 to 65 with Graves' hyperthyroidism that later progressed to Graves' ophthalmopathy. CDR3s include the opening cysteine and the closing phenylalanine or tryptophan. The D gene is left open where the match is weak. Size is stated for part of the rows, as once, few or many counts, or as a class when the clone is expanded.

j_gene: TRBJ2-5
abundance: few
v_gene: TRBV12-3/TRBV12-4
d_gene: TRBD1
CDR3nt: TGTGCCAGCAGTTCACCGGGACAGGGCGGTCTTATGGACCAAGAGACCCAGTACTTC
CDR3aa: CASSSPGQGGLMDQETQYF

j_gene: TRBJ2-1
abundance: many
v_gene: TRBV2
d_gene: TRBD1
CDR3nt: TGTGCCAGCACTGACCAGGGACAGGGGATGGGGAATGAGCAGTTCTTC
CDR3aa: CASTDQGQGMGNEQFF

j_gene: TRBJ2-2
abundance: -
v_gene: TRBV12-3/TRBV12-4
d_gene: -
CDR3nt: TGTGCCAGCAGTTTAAGGGACAAAGACACCGGGGAGCTGTTTTTT
CDR3aa: CASSLRDKDTGELFF

j_gene: TRBJ1-2
abundance: -
v_gene: TRBV10-3
d_gene: -
CDR3nt: TGTGCCATCAGTGAGTACAGGGAGGACTATGGCTACACCTTC
CDR3aa: CAISEYREDYGYTF

j_gene: TRBJ2-1
abundance: few
v_gene: TRBV5-1
d_gene: -
CDR3nt: TGCGCCAGCAGCTTGGCGGAGGGGGCCACCTACGAGCAGTTCTTC
CDR3aa: CASSLAEGATYEQFF

j_gene: TRBJ1-1
abundance: -
v_gene: TRBV13
d_gene: -
CDR3nt: TGCGCCAGCAGCTTAGGGACAAGGGGATCCACTGAAGCTTTCTTT
CDR3aa: CASSLGTRGSTEAFF

j_gene: TRBJ2-4
abundance: few
v_gene: TRBV5-6
d_gene: -
CDR3nt: TGTGCCAGCAGCTTGACTACAGGGGCCAAAAACATTCAGTACTTC
CDR3aa: CASSLTTGAKNIQYF

j_gene: TRBJ2-2
abundance: few
v_gene: TRBV19
d_gene: -
CDR3nt: TGTGCCAGTAGTATCCCGACGGTACTGAACACCGGGGAGCTGTTTTTT
CDR3aa: CASSIPTVLNTGELFF

j_gene: TRBJ1-5
abundance: many
v_gene: TRBV20-1
d_gene: -
CDR3nt: TGCAGTGCCCGTAACAGGGCGCCTTATAGCAATCAGCCCCAGCATTTT
CDR3aa: CSARNRAPYSNQPQHF

j_gene: TRBJ2-5
abundance: many
v_gene: TRBV7-3
d_gene: -
CDR3nt: TGTGCCAGCAGCTTAAATCGGGGGGCGGAGACCCAGTACTTC
CDR3aa: CASSLNRGAETQYF

j_gene: TRBJ1-6
abundance: many
v_gene: TRBV30
d_gene: -
CDR3nt: TGTGCCTGGACCACTACCTATAATTCACCCCTCCACTTT
CDR3aa: CAWTTTYNSPLHF

j_gene: TRBJ1-2
abundance: few
v_gene: TRBV6-2/TRBV6-3
d_gene: -
CDR3nt: TGTGCCAGCAGAACGAGTAGAGGCTACACCTTC
CDR3aa: CASRTSRGYTF